A single sample gave rise to the 12 T cell receptor beta chains below, sequenced in a study of blood T cell repertoires in COVID-19. Assay: immunoSEQ multiplex PCR; the TCRdb copy retains only in-frame clones and omits some. Here the sample spans 140,000 or so clones, over 80% being singletons. Sequences were obtained from peripheral blood. These receptors all stem from a man aged 55 to 70 with active or convalescent COVID-19.

A single count supports this clone. This chain connects TRBV28 to TRBJ1-2; tentatively, D is TRBD1 (5 bases). This CDR3 has 12 residues. CDR1 and CDR2 (germline): MDHEN, SYDVKM. V was trimmed by 4 bases and J by 4 bases, leaving 7 bases between them. This CDR3 reads CASSWGVYGYTF. In nucleotides, the CDR3 is TGTGCCAGCAGTTGGGGGGTCTATGGCTACACCTTC.

The chain recombines TRBV29-1 with TRBJ2-2; 7 nucleotides line up with TRBD2. The CDR3 is 13 residues long. CDR1 is SQVTM, CDR2 ANQGSEA, per germline. The V gene end was trimmed by 4 bases and the J gene end by 7 bases; junction bases not matched to a gene: 6. In nucleotides, the CDR3 is TGCAGCGTTGGAACTAGCGCGGGCGGGGAGCTGTTTTTT. Translation: CSVGTSAGGELFF.

CDR3 amino acids: CASSQDRTRWASGYNEQFF. CDR3 DNA sequence: TGCGCCAGCAGCCAAGATCGGACTAGGTGGGCTAGCGGATACAATGAGCAGTTCTTC. The chain employs TRBV4-1 and TRBJ2-1, with 7 bases fitting TRBD2. Germline assignment: CDR1 MGHRA and CDR2 YSYEKL. The V gene end was trimmed by 0 bases and the J gene end by 4 bases; junction bases not matched to a gene: 15. This CDR3 has 19 amino acids.

The chain has TRBV19 and TRBJ1-3; perhaps TRBD1 as D (5 bases). Germline CDR1 LNHDA, CDR2 SQIVND (reference sequence). The CDR3 spans 15 residues. Trimming stripped 9 bases from V and 4 bases from J, with 19 bases between. CDR3: CASREVWGPGNTIYF. DNA for the CDR3: TGTGCCAGCCGGGAGGTATGGGGCCCGGGAAACACCATATATTTT.

The V call is TRBV28, the J call TRBJ1-1, with a tentative D call TRBD1 (6 bases). Germline assignment: CDR1 MDHEN and CDR2 SYDVKM. Trimming left V 1 base short and J 4 bases short, with 22 bases between. The CDR3 consists of 18 residues. The CDR3 sequence is CASSLLGFRGGLGTEAFF. The CDR3 DNA follows: TGTGCCAGCAGTTTATTAGGTTTCAGGGGTGGATTGGGCACTGAAGCTTTCTTT.

The rearrangement links TRBV21-1 to TRBJ1-4; the tabulated D call, TRBD1, remains unverified against the DNA. TRBV21-1 is labeled a pseudogene. This CDR3 has 16 amino acids. The CDR3 DNA is TGTGCCAGCAACCCAATGGACAGGCCAACTAATGAAAAACTGTTTTTT. It translates to CASNPMDRPTNEKLFF.

The J gene is TRBJ1-2, the V gene TRBV4-2, with 7 bases identical to TRBD1. CDR1 and CDR2 from the germline V gene are LGHNA and YNFKEQ. V lost 6 bases, J lost 0 bases, and 7 bases stayed unmatched. The CDR3 runs to 15 residues. CDR3 in amino acids: CASSPGQAANYGYTF. The DNA of the CDR3 is TGTGCCAGCAGTCCAGGACAGGCTGCTAACTATGGCTACACCTTC.

This clone occurred once. The chain uses TRBV30 and TRBJ2-7, with 8 bases fitting TRBD2. This CDR3 is 13 amino acids long. Germline lookup yields CDR1 GTSNPN and CDR2 SVGIG (reference sequence). V gave up 3 bases and J gave up 12 bases; unmatched junction bases: 13. The CDR3 DNA follows: TGTGCCTGGAGGGCGACTAGCGAAGGGGTATTGTACTTC. The encoded protein is CAWRATSEGVLYF.

The chain is built from TRBV5-5 and TRBJ2-7; TRBD2 matches at 9 bases. This CDR3 spans 15 amino acids. V trimming: 0 bases; J trimming: 2 bases; junction bases outside the gene matches: 3. Germline assignment: CDR1 SGHKS and CDR2 YYEKEE (reference sequence). CDR3: CASSLATSGTYEQYF. Here the CDR3 DNA reads TGTGCCAGCAGCTTGGCGACTAGCGGTACCTACGAGCAGTACTTC.

This clone appeared once. Written as DNA, the CDR3 is TGTGCCAGCACGGGGAGCTCCTATAATTCACCCCTCCACTTT. Translating it yields CASTGSSYNSPLHF. The rearrangement links TRBV2 to TRBJ1-6; D call uncertain. The V and J ends lost 7 bases and 0 bases respectively, with 7 bases between them. CDR1 is SNHLY, CDR2 FYNNEI, per germline. The CDR3 extends over 14 amino acids.

The chain has TRBV15 and TRBJ2-1, with 13 bases fitting TRBD2. The V gene end was trimmed by 4 bases and the J gene end by 10 bases; junction bases not matched to a gene: 7. The CDR3 runs to 15 residues. Germline assignment: CDR1 LNHNV and CDR2 YYDKDF (reference sequence). CDR3 in amino acids: CATSKGTSGDGEQFF. The CDR3 DNA sequence: TGTGCCACCAGCAAGGGGACTAGCGGGGACGGGGAGCAGTTCTTC.

The chain has TRBV11-2 and TRBJ2-2; tentative D call: TRBD2 (6 bases). The germline V gene encodes CDR1 SGHAT and CDR2 FQNNGV. V lost 4 bases and J lost 5, with 14 bases in between. This CDR3 region has 15 residues. The chain's CDR3 is CASSSGLERTGELFF. The CDR3 bases are TGTGCCAGCAGCTCGGGACTCGAGAGGACCGGGGAGCTGTTTTTT.